The 28 T cell receptor beta chains given below trace back to one sample, sequenced in a study of PD-1 blockade in classical Hodgkin lymphoma. TCRdb keeps only in-frame clones here, not all; method: immunoSEQ multiplex PCR. The sample has roughly 140,000 clones; around four fifths are singletons. Each of the patients experienced relapse following autologous stem cell transplantation, and their brentuximab vedotin exposure differed. The sample here was peripheral blood mononuclear cells (PBMCs), taken before the second cycle of nivolumab. The receptors originated from a human donor with classical Hodgkin lymphoma.

The V call is TRBV4-2, the J call TRBJ1-5, with TRBD1 matching over 8 bases. The trim removed 1 base at V and 1 base at J, leaving 0 bases unmatched. CDR3 length: 15 amino acids. Germline lookup yields CDR1 LGHNA and CDR2 YNFKEQ. DNA of the CDR3: TGTGCCAGCAGCCAAGGGACAGGGAGCAATCAGCCCCAGCATTTT. This codes for CASSQGTGSNQPQHF.

This chain links TRBV9 with TRBJ2-4, with TRBD2 matching over 9 bases. CDR3 length: 15 amino acids. V shed 3 bases and J 7 bases; nucleotides not matched to a gene: 8. Germline-derived CDR1 and CDR2 are SGDLS and YYNGEE. The CDR3 DNA is TGTGCCAGCAGCGCAATTCCGGGACTAGCTAACATTCAGTACTTC. Translating gives CASSAIPGLANIQYF.

The V and J genes are TRBV29-1 and TRBJ2-1, with a tentative D call TRBD1 (6 bases). In germline, CDR1 is SQVTM, CDR2 ANQGSEA. The CDR3 consists of 14 residues. The ends were cut back, 5 bases at V and 3 bases at J, with 14 bases in the middle. CDR3 nucleotide sequence: TGCAGCGTTTTTCAGGGGAAGGGCTACAATGAGCAGTTCTTC. Translating gives CSVFQGKGYNEQFF.

In DNA, the CDR3 is TGTGCCAGCAGCGTAGGAGGGGGGATCGGATACGAGCAGTACTTC. Translated: CASSVGGGIGYEQYF. This rearrangement joins TRBV9 to TRBJ2-7; either TRBD1 or TRBD2 may fit D (6 bases each). The CDR3 is 15 residues long. Germline CDR1 and CDR2: SGDLS and YYNGEE. V was clipped by 0 bases and J by 4 bases, with 14 bases between them.

The rearrangement uses TRBV7-2 and TRBJ2-2; possible D gene TRBD1, 6 bases. Germline loops: CDR1 SGHTA, CDR2 FQGNSA. With 1 base removed from V and 7 bases from J, the gap between germline ends came to 10 bases. The CDR3 runs 14 residues. CDR3 bases: TGTGCCAGCAGCTTAGTTACAGGGTTCGGGGAGCTGTTTTTT. It codes for CASSLVTGFGELFF.

The chain uses TRBV4-1 and TRBJ2-2; 14 bases are shared with TRBD2. Germline lookup yields CDR1 MGHRA and CDR2 YSYEKL. The CDR3 is 18 amino acids. V lost 4 bases to trimming and J lost 4 bases; unmatched junction nucleotides: 8. CDR3: CASSRGGLAGVITGELFF. DNA of the CDR3: TGCGCCAGCAGCCGAGGGGGACTAGCGGGAGTTATCACCGGGGAGCTGTTTTTT.

CDR3 region: CASSYGRLSRGYTF. CDR3 bases: TGTGCCAGCAGTTACGGACGTCTTTCCCGAGGCTACACCTTC. The V call is TRBV6-6, the J call TRBJ1-2; unclear D gene. The V gene's germline CDR1 is MNHNY and CDR2 SVGAGI (reference sequence). This CDR3 spans 14 amino acids. V was shortened by 2 bases and J by 8 bases, with 15 bases between the two germline ends.

V usage is TRBV6-5 and J usage is TRBJ1-1; no reliable D call. Trimming removed 7 bases from V and 5 bases from J, with 14 bases in between. CDR3 length: 13 amino acids. Germline loops: CDR1 MNHEY, CDR2 SVGAGI. The chain's CDR3 is CASTPDGRTEAFF. CDR3 nucleotide sequence: TGTGCCAGCACTCCTGACGGGAGGACTGAAGCTTTCTTT.

This chain uses TRBV7-9 with TRBJ2-5; D gene uncertain. V was trimmed by 0 bases and J by 0 bases, leaving 2 bases between them. Looked up from germline, CDR1 is SEHNR and CDR2 is FQNEAQ (reference sequence). This CDR3 is 13 amino acids long. This CDR3 reads CASSLADQETQYF. The CDR3 DNA sequence: TGTGCCAGCAGCTTAGCGGACCAAGAGACCCAGTACTTC.

The genes are TRBV18 and TRBJ2-7, with 9 bases aligning to TRBD1. V trimming: 4 bases; J trimming: 2 bases; junction bases outside the gene matches: 6. CDR1 and CDR2 (germline): KGHSH, LQKENI. The CDR3 runs 15 residues. The chain's CDR3 is CASSRDRESPYEQYF. CDR3 DNA sequence: TGTGCCAGCTCACGGGACAGGGAATCTCCCTACGAGCAGTACTTC.

This clone has a single count. The rearrangement joins TRBV7-2 to TRBJ1-5; D not certain. The CDR3 totals 13 residues. V dropped 5 bases and J dropped 6 bases, with 11 bases sitting between them. Germline values: CDR1 SGHTA, CDR2 FQGNSA. CDR3: CASSLTIGQPQHF. In DNA form, the CDR3 reads TGTGCCAGCAGCCTAACTATCGGTCAGCCCCAGCATTTT. The complete variable domain, with remaining parts taken from reference TRBV7-2 and TRBJ1-5, reads GAGVSQSPSNKVTEKGKDVELRCDPISGHTALYWYRQSLGQGLEFLIYFQGNSAPDKSGLPSDRFSAERTGGSVSTLTIQRTQQEDSAVYLCASSLTIGQPQHFGDGTRLSIL.

The J gene is TRBJ1-2, the V gene TRBV10-3; a weak D match, TRBD1 (6 bases). This CDR3 has 15 residues. V was pared by 1 base and J by 6 bases, with 15 bases between. Germline V gives CDR1 ENHRY, CDR2 SYGVKD. The CDR3 spells CAISEYDGGPNGYTF. For the CDR3, the DNA is TGTGCCATCAGTGAGTACGATGGGGGGCCGAATGGCTACACCTTC.

This chain uses TRBV15 with TRBJ2-3; 11 bases are shared with TRBD2. In germline, CDR1 is LNHNV, CDR2 YYDKDF (reference sequence). Unmatched junction bases numbered 11, after V lost 0 bases and J lost 3 bases. This CDR3 is built from 19 residues. DNA of the CDR3: TGTGCCACCAGCAGAGATAGATTAGCGGGAGGGCCTAGGACAGATACGCAGTATTTT. Encoded protein: CATSRDRLAGGPRTDTQYF.

The DNA of the CDR3 is TGTGCCAGCAGTTACCAGACAGGGGCAATTTCAGATACGCAGTATTTT. Residues: CASSYQTGAISDTQYF. The chain uses TRBV6-6 and TRBJ2-3; 8 bases agree with TRBD1. The CDR3 extends over 16 amino acids. V shed 2 bases, J shed 4 bases, and the junction held 8 bases outside the gene matches. Looked up from germline, CDR1 is MNHNY and CDR2 is SVGAGI (reference sequence).

The chain recombines TRBV11-3 with TRBJ2-7; TRBD2 matches 9 bases. The CDR3 loop spans 13 amino acids. The V gene end was trimmed by 10 bases and the J gene end by 6 bases; junction bases not matched to a gene: 10. The germline V gene encodes CDR1 SGHNT and CDR2 YENEEA. The CDR3 DNA follows: TGTGCCAAAACCAATAGCGGGAGAGGCGAGCAGTACTTC. Translated, it gives CAKTNSGRGEQYF.

V and J are TRBV5-6 and TRBJ2-2; 9 bases match TRBD1. In germline, CDR1 is SGHDT, CDR2 YYEEEE. V lost 0 bases and J lost 3; bases outside the gene matches: 0. This CDR3 is built from 15 residues. The CDR3 bases are TGTGCCAGCAGCTTGGGGGACAGGGACACCGGGGAGCTGTTTTTT. This sequence encodes CASSLGDRDTGELFF.

The V call is TRBV18, the J call TRBJ1-4; D is ambiguous. CDR1 and CDR2 from the germline V gene are KGHSH and LQKENI. The CDR3 spans 15 residues. Trimming stripped 0 bases from V and 4 bases from J, with 9 bases between. The CDR3 coding sequence is TGTGCCAGCTCACCACCGCGACCGTTTAATGAAAAACTGTTTTTT. Its protein is CASSPPRPFNEKLFF.

The chain has TRBV7-6 and TRBJ2-5, with 8 positions matching TRBD1. CDR1 SGHVS and CDR2 FNYEAQ come from the germline V gene. V shed 4 bases, J shed 5 bases, and the junction held 9 bases outside the gene matches. The CDR3 spans 15 residues. DNA for the CDR3: TGTGCCAGCAGCTCCGGGACAGGAGTTGTGGAGACCCAGTACTTC. This gives the protein CASSSGTGVVETQYF.

Of note for this clone: This likely reflects a read error, since a far larger clone is one base away. The genes are TRBV7-8 and TRBJ2-7; D ambiguous. The germline CDR1 and CDR2 sequences are SGHVS and FQNEAQ. Trimming took off 3 bases at V and 0 bases at J, with 0 bases between the two ends. CDR3 size: 11 residues. The CDR3: CASSFSYEQYF. The CDR3 nucleotides are TGTGCCAGCAGCTTCTCCTACGAGCAGTACTTC.

This chain joins TRBV5-5 and TRBJ2-2; D unclear. The CDR3 extends over 15 amino acids. Germline CDR1 and CDR2: SGHKS and YYEKEE (reference sequence). Trimming left V 2 bases short and J 2 bases short, with 10 bases between. The CDR3 loop is CASSFEQLNTGELFF. DNA of the CDR3: TGTGCCAGCAGCTTTGAACAGCTAAACACCGGGGAGCTGTTTTTT.

This clone was detected ten times or more. The rearrangement joins TRBV27 to TRBJ1-1; tentative D call: TRBD1 (6 bases). The CDR3 runs 13 residues. Trimming pared 2 bases from V and 5 bases from J, leaving 9 bases between. The V gene's germline CDR1 is MNHEY and CDR2 SMNVEV (reference sequence). The CDR3 here is CASSLDTGTEAFF. CDR3 coding DNA: TGTGCCAGCAGTTTAGACACAGGGACTGAAGCTTTCTTT.

The rearrangement uses TRBV28 and TRBJ2-7; 8 bases are a match to TRBD1. V shed 3 bases, J shed 2 bases, and the junction held 9 bases outside the gene matches. Germline V CDR1 and CDR2: MDHEN, SYDVKM. CDR3 length: 16 residues. CDR3 in amino acids: CASSFPKGQGAYEQYF. CDR3 bases: TGTGCCAGCAGTTTCCCAAAAGGACAGGGAGCCTACGAGCAGTACTTC.

This chain connects TRBV11-3 to TRBJ1-2, with a tentative D call TRBD1 (6 bases). CDR3 length: 13 amino acids. The germline V gene encodes CDR1 SGHNT and CDR2 YENEEA. Deletions cut 5 bases from V and 8 bases from J, with 15 bases between. The CDR3 protein is CASSQDRLLGYTF. The CDR3, as DNA: TGTGCCAGCAGCCAGGACAGACTGTTGGGCTACACCTTC.

This clone was seen a single time. The CDR3 loop reads CASSFLQGVNQPQHF. Written as DNA, the CDR3 is TGTGCCAGCAGTTTTTTACAGGGGGTCAATCAGCCCCAGCATTTT. The genes are TRBV6-5 and TRBJ1-5, with TRBD1 matching 8 bases. The CDR3 runs to 15 residues. The germline V gene encodes CDR1 MNHEY and CDR2 SVGAGI. Trimming cost V 4 bases and J 3 bases; bases outside gene matches: 5.

V usage is TRBV18 and J usage is TRBJ1-1, with a tentative D call TRBD1 (5 bases). V was cut by 4 bases and J by 0 bases, with 15 bases left in between. Germline V gives CDR1 KGHSH, CDR2 LQKENI. The CDR3 totals 16 residues. The CDR3 bases are TGTGCCAGCTCACACCGTAACGTGGGGGTGAACACTGAAGCTTTCTTT. Its translation: CASSHRNVGVNTEAFF.

The chain recombines TRBV6-1 with TRBJ2-3; no reliable D call. The CDR3 contains 12 residues. In germline, CDR1 is MNHNS, CDR2 SASEGT. Trimming removed 10 bases from V and 2 bases from J, with 10 bases in between. This CDR3 reads CATRPVTDTQYF. The CDR3 DNA follows: TGTGCCACCCGACCAGTCACAGATACGCAGTATTTT.

There are a few counts of this clone. The gene calls are TRBV5-1 and TRBJ1-1; the D is unclear. V lost 2 bases, J lost 1 base, and 9 bases lay in between. Germline CDR1 SGHRS, CDR2 YFSETQ. The CDR3 loop spans 14 amino acids. CDR3 protein: CASSFWFQNTEAFF. The CDR3 DNA sequence: TGCGCCAGCAGCTTTTGGTTTCAGAACACTGAAGCTTTCTTT. Drawing the rest from reference TRBV5-1 and TRBJ1-1, the complete variable domain is KAGVTQTPRYLIKTRGQQVTLSCSPISGHRSVSWYQQTPGQGLQFLFEYFSETQRNKGNFPGRFSGRQFSNSRSEMNVSTLELGDSALYLCASSFWFQNTEAFFGQGTRLTVV.

This clone has only a few counts. This chain joins TRBV7-2 and TRBJ2-5, with 8 bases that match TRBD2. CDR3 length equals 15 residues. V shed 7 bases and J 5 bases; nucleotides not matched to a gene: 12. CDR1 and CDR2 from the germline V gene are SGHTA and FQGNSA. The CDR3 DNA reads TGTGCCAGCACCTTCAGCGGTAGCGGGGTGGAGACCCAGTACTTC. Amino acid sequence: CASTFSGSGVETQYF. Together with reference TRBV7-2 and TRBJ2-5, the CDR3 gives the full variable domain: GAGVSQSPSNKVTEKGKDVELRCDPISGHTALYWYRQSLGQGLEFLIYFQGNSAPDKSGLPSDRFSAERTGGSVSTLTIQRTQQEDSAVYLCASTFSGSGVETQYFGPGTRLLVL.